The following is a T cell receptor beta chain sequence with its context. No antigen is known for it. Per-base quality was not reported, and no clone a single base away is much larger than it. Germline trimming amounts to 5 bases on V and 1 base on J, with 11 as the count of junction bases outside the gene matches. From the germline V gene (reference sequence), CDR1 is MNHEY and CDR2 is SMNVEV. From cysteine to phenylalanine, the CDR3 is 16 amino acids long. Only CDR3 DNA remains: 48 bases, in frame from the first base. The data were taken from a study of T-cell memory formation after mild COVID-19 (dated by TCRdb to 2020 to 2022). With respect to the entire study: TCR sequence clusters from the two donors were found to be largely donor specific. T-cell clones expanding and contracting after mild COVID-19 in two donors were tracked by longitudinal TCRalpha and TCRbeta repertoire sequencing. The cohort was made up of two young adult volunteers, one female and one male, who were previously healthy.

PBMCs were isolated by Ficoll-Paque density gradient centrifugation. Reads for this sample came from an Illumina NovaSeq 6000. Using 5'RACE with constant-segment primers, TCRalpha and TCRbeta cDNA libraries were constructed, with sample barcodes and unique molecular identifiers added in the process. RNA was extracted from every sample with Trizol reagent. The libraries were amplified in two PCR steps, and the second step added a second sample barcode and Illumina TruSeq adapters. Sequencing of the libraries was done on an Illumina NovaSeq, producing 2 x 150 bp paired-end reads. In the original analysis: The reads were demultiplexed and collapsed into UMI-guided consensus sequences using migec v1.2.7. Using mixcr v2.1.11, UMI consensuses were aligned to TRA and TRB V and J templates and then assembled into clonotypes. Clonotypes were classified as expanded or contracted when called significant by both edgeR and NoisET, with noise models trained on biological replicates. For edgeR calls, a false discovery rate-adjusted p below 0.01 and a log2 fold-change threshold of 1 were applied. As an exploratory analysis of dynamics, max-normalized trajectories of the 1000 most abundant clonotypes were examined with PCA combined with hierarchical clustering. Separately sequenced CD4+ and CD8+ repertoires were used to assign a CD4 or CD8 phenotype to each responding clone. The raw public reads went through TCRdb reprocessing: fastp at Q25, MiXCR clone calling, in-frame beta chains kept. Rows are unified per CDR3 protein, each entry keeping the most common DNA and genes. These V and J calls originate from TCRdb's pipeline instead of the authors' own analysis. This sample is represented by 150,000 to 200,000 distinct CDR3 sequences; roughly a fifth of them were singletons. The ten most abundant clones make up 20% to 25% of the sample.

What the research found in general, with its limitations: Some responding clones were detected in pre-infection memory, suggesting pre-existing cross-reactive memory T cells joined the SARS-CoV-2 response. Contracting CD4+ clones were located mainly in the CM and EM memory subsets, whereas CD8+ clones were found to be enriched in EMRA. The second-wave clones that peaked on day 37 were not confirmed to be SARS-CoV-2 specific. From day 15 to 85, contracting clones showed balanced CD4/CD8 phenotypes, whereas a second wave of clones that expanded from day 15 to 37 leaned towards CD4+. Only a couple of mild cases were covered by the study, and larger cohorts that include severe cases with pre-infection samples were considered necessary.

The specimen was PBMCs or a T cell subset sorted from them (not recorded which). The clonotype was recovered from an adult woman who had mild COVID-19 (a few samples of this study predate the infection). The sample titles of this study are shuffled in the database, so cell type and time point are left out; the donor was told from shared clones. The V and J segments used are TRBV27 and TRBJ2-7, with 7 central nucleotides matching TRBD1. The DNA sequence is given as TGTGCCAGCAGTCCCTCGACAGGGATGAGTTCCTACGAGCAGTACTTC. Its translation reads: CASSPSTGMSSYEQYF.